The 12 T cell receptor beta chains given below trace back to one sample, sequenced in a study of patients and donors after allogeneic stem cell transplantation. TCRdb processed the RT-PCR reads anew with MiXCR; each CDR3 protein has one entry. The table lists approximately 250,000 distinct CDR3 sequences, over 12% of them singletons, with around a tenth in the top ten. Sequencing input: blood, either unsorted or a sorted T cell fraction (not recorded which). The source of these receptors is a human donor who was either an allogeneic HSCT recipient or a stem cell or donor lymphocyte infusion donor (not recorded which). It is not recorded whose cells these are; they may come from a transplant donor.

By share, this clonotype counts as large. V usage is TRBV29-1 and J usage is TRBJ1-4, with 7 bases matching TRBD1. The length of the CDR3 is 15 residues. Per the germline V gene, CDR1 is SQVTM and CDR2 is ANQGSEA. V lost 5 bases and J lost 7; bases outside the gene matches: 13. CDR3 in amino acids: CSVSSSGTESEKLFF. CDR3 DNA: TGCAGCGTTTCCTCGTCCGGGACAGAAAGTGAAAAACTGTTTTTT.

This clonotype was counted at least ten times. The chain uses TRBV6-1 and TRBJ1-2, with D perhaps TRBD1 (5 bases). The CDR3 loop spans 11 amino acids. CDR1 and CDR2 from the germline V gene are MNHNS and SASEGT. The V end was cut by 6 bases, the J end by 13 bases, with 15 bases between. The CDR3 region has the DNA TGTGCCAGCAGGGTCGGGGGGACGGGCACCTTC. Its translation is CASRVGGTGTF.

Ten or more counts support this clonotype. V and J are TRBV6-6 and TRBJ2-7; D is perhaps TRBD1 (6 bases). The CDR3 loop spans 13 amino acids. The V gene lost 7 bases and the J gene lost 2 bases, with 12 bases spanning the gap. Germline V gene lookup returns CDR1 MNHNY and CDR2 SVGAGI (reference sequence). DNA for the CDR3: TGTGCCAGCAAATTCGACAGGACCTACGAGCAGTACTTC. It translates to CASKFDRTYEQYF.

The chain uses TRBV9 and TRBJ2-1; no clear D gene. Trimming pared 0 bases from V and 15 bases from J, leaving 13 bases between. This CDR3 is built from 12 residues. Looked up from germline, CDR1 is SGDLS and CDR2 is YYNGEE. The CDR3 reads CASSVEGRSLFF. Written as DNA, the CDR3 is TGTGCCAGCAGCGTAGAAGGTCGGTCGCTGTTCTTC.

The chain carries TRBV3-1 and TRBJ2-1; D gene unclear. The CDR3 sequence is 13 residues long. Deletions cut 1 base from V and 7 bases from J, with 8 bases between. Germline loops: CDR1 LGHDT, CDR2 YNNKEL (reference sequence). The CDR3 region is CASSQALGNEQFF. In DNA form, the CDR3 reads TGTGCCAGCAGCCAAGCATTGGGAAATGAGCAGTTCTTC.

A single count supports this clonotype. A read error may explain this, as a much larger clone is one base away. CDR3 bases: TGTGCCAGCAGCGTACCGCTAGCGGGAAGGGGAAATACGCAGTATTTT. It translates to CASSVPLAGRGNTQYF. The chain joins TRBV9 to TRBJ2-3, with TRBD2 identical over 9 bases. The CDR3 is 16 amino acids. J lost 7 bases, V lost 1 base, and 10 bases had no gene match. The V gene's germline CDR1 is SGDLS and CDR2 YYNGEE.

This clonotype was seen only a few times. V gene TRBV4-1 combines with J gene TRBJ1-3, with D possibly matching TRBD1 (5 bases). The CDR3 sequence is 17 residues long. V dropped 5 bases and J dropped 1 base, with 18 bases sitting between them. Germline V gives CDR1 MGHRA, CDR2 YSYEKL. The CDR3 nucleotides are TGCGCCAGCAGCTATGGGTCAACAGGACTATCTGGAAACACCATATATTTT. It codes for CASSYGSTGLSGNTIYF.

This clonotype was found many times. V gene TRBV3-1 combines with J gene TRBJ2-2, with 11 bases lining up with TRBD2. Germline CDR1 is LGHDT and CDR2 is YNNKEL (reference sequence). With V trimmed by 2 bases and J by 0 bases, 5 bases remained unmatched. The CDR3 is 18 residues long. CDR3 loop: CASSQSSGGFANTGELFF. CDR3 nucleotide sequence: TGTGCCAGCAGCCAATCTAGCGGGGGGTTCGCGAACACCGGGGAGCTGTTTTTT.

This clonotype was detected a few times. V usage is TRBV20-1 and J usage is TRBJ2-5, with D tentatively TRBD2 (5 bases). In germline, CDR1 is DFQATT, CDR2 SNEGSKA (reference sequence). This CDR3 contains 14 residues. V dropped 2 bases and J dropped 5 bases, with 15 bases sitting between them. CDR3 coding DNA: TGCAGTGCTAGATGGCTAGCCCCGGGGGAGACCCAGTACTTC. Translated: CSARWLAPGETQYF.

This clonotype was seen more than once but under ten times. The CDR3 DNA reads TGTGCCAGCAGGAGGGACACGCTACAGAAGCAGTTCTTC. Translating it yields CASRRDTLQKQFF. V usage is TRBV12-3 or TRBV12-4 and J usage is TRBJ2-1, with TRBD1 as a possible D gene (6 bases). The ends were cut back, 6 bases at V and 11 bases at J, with 17 bases in the middle. The CDR3 is 13 residues long.

V usage is TRBV5-4 and J usage is TRBJ1-6, with D uncertain. V gave up 0 bases and J gave up 7 bases, with 14 bases separating them. The CDR3 contains 16 residues. CDR1 and CDR2 from the germline V gene are SGHNT and YYREEE (reference sequence). The CDR3 nucleotides read TGTGCCAGCAGCTTGGCGACTAGGGCCGGCAATTCACCCCTCCACTTT. Amino acids: CASSLATRAGNSPLHF.

This clonotype was seen at least ten times. The chain has TRBV11-2 and TRBJ2-3; TRBD1 matches 7 bases. V lost 5 bases and J lost 6; bases outside the gene matches: 5. Germline CDR1 and CDR2: SGHAT and FQNNGV. This CDR3 is built from 13 residues. CDR3 in amino acids: CASSRQGMDTQYF. The CDR3 region has the DNA TGTGCCAGCAGCCGACAGGGCATGGATACGCAGTATTTT.